This passage covers 6 T cell receptor beta chains from one sample sequenced in a study of cytomegalovirus exposure and HLA in healthy donors. This PCR relied on a set of 60 Vbeta primers and 13 Jbeta primers. The assay was immunoSEQ multiplex PCR, and TCRdb's table has in-frame clones only and misses some. Among roughly 120,000 clones listed, under 85% were seen once. What was sequenced was PBMCs. The receptor set was obtained from a man aged 35-49 years in good health and CMV-seronegative.

This chain links TRBV7-6 with TRBJ2-3; D possibly corresponds to TRBD2 (5 bases). V gave up 5 bases and J gave up 9 bases, with 15 bases separating them. Germline V gene sequence: CDR1 SGHVS, CDR2 FNYEAQ. This CDR3 region has 13 residues. The chain's CDR3 is CASSTRGYWTQYF. In DNA form, the CDR3 reads TGTGCCAGCAGCACCCGAGGGTATTGGACGCAGTATTTT.

The count of this clone is one. Germline and junction disagree at one end, which may indicate a read error. Distinct nucleotide sequences in the sample also encode this CDR3. This CDR3 is CASSGDMSPQETQYF. The CDR3 DNA follows: TGTGCCAGCAGCGGGGATATGAGCCCCCAAGAGACCCAATACTTC. V and J are TRBV2 and TRBJ2-5, with D tentatively TRBD2 (5 bases). Germline V gene data show CDR1 as SNHLY and CDR2 as FYNNEI. This CDR3 has 15 amino acids.

This clone was counted only a few times. This chain uses TRBV2 with TRBJ1-1, with 8 bases identical to TRBD1. After removal of 6 bases from V and 0 bases from J, the junction contained 9 bases not matched to a gene. This CDR3 spans 16 amino acids. Per germline, CDR1 SNHLY and CDR2 FYNNEI. CDR3 residues: CASSGGTGRMNTEAFF. CDR3 DNA sequence: TGTGCCAGCAGCGGAGGGACAGGCCGAATGAACACTGAAGCTTTCTTT.

The rearrangement links TRBV19 to TRBJ1-4; D gene ambiguous. CDR1 is LNHDA and CDR2 is SQIVND in the germline V gene (reference sequence). CDR3 length: 12 amino acids. V was clipped by 10 bases and J by 4 bases, with 10 bases between them. CDR3 nucleotides: TGTGCCAAAACCGGGATTAATGAAAAACTGTTTTTT. Translation: CAKTGINEKLFF. The whole variable domain, filled in from reference TRBV19 and TRBJ1-4, reads DGGITQSPKYLFRKEGQNVTLSCEQNLNHDAMYWYRQDPGQGLRLIYYSQIVNDFQKGDIAEGYSVSREKKESFPLTVTSAQKNPTAFYLCAKTGINEKLFFGSGTQLSVL.

This chain joins TRBV6-4 and TRBJ1-3; 9 nucleotides align to TRBD1. The CDR3 is 17 amino acids. Germline lookup yields CDR1 MRHNA and CDR2 SNTAGT. V shed 5 bases, J shed 4 bases, and the junction held 12 bases outside the gene matches. CDR3 protein: CASSFRDRVFYGNTIYF. The DNA for the CDR3 is TGTGCCAGCAGTTTCCGGGACAGGGTTTTTTACGGAAACACCATATATTTT.

This rearrangement joins TRBV9 to TRBJ1-2; D is ambiguous. V lost 0 bases and J 4 bases, leaving 10 bases between the germline ends. The CDR3 covers 14 residues. Germline V gene lookup returns CDR1 SGDLS and CDR2 YYNGEE. The CDR3 sequence: CASSVEEAPYGYTF. DNA for the CDR3: TGTGCCAGCAGCGTAGAGGAGGCCCCCTATGGCTACACCTTC. The full variable domain, its missing parts supplied by reference TRBV9 and TRBJ1-2, is DSGVTQTPKHLITATGQRVTLRCSPRSGDLSVYWYQQSLDQGLQFLIQYYNGEERAKGNILERFSAQQFPDLHSELNLSSLELGDSALYFCASSVEEAPYGYTFGSGTRLTVV.